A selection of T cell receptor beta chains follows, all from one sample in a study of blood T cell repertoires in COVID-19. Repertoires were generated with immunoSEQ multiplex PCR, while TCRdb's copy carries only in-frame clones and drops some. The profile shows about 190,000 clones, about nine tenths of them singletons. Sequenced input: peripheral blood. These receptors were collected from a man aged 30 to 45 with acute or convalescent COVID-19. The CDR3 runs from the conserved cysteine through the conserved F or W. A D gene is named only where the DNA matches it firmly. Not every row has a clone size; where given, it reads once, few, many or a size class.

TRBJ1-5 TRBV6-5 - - TGTGCCAGCAGTTACTCAGGGGTTAGCAATCAGCCCCAGCATTTT CASSYSGVSNQPQHF
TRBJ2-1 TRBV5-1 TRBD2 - TGCGCCAGCAGCTTGGTTGCTAGCGGACGGGGTTGGAATGAGCAGTTCTTC CASSLVASGRGWNEQFF
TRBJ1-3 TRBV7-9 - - TGTGCCAGCAGTCTTATGTTGGGGGCCATCTCTGGAAACACCATATATTTT CASSLMLGAISGNTIYF
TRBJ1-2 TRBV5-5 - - TGTGCCAGCAGCTTCGGGGGGAACTATGGCTACACCTTC CASSFGGNYGYTF
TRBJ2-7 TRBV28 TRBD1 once TGTGCCGACAGGGGGCGCGAGCAGTACTTC CADRGREQYF
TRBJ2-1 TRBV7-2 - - TGTGCCAGCAGCTTACTAGCCTATGAGCAGTTCTTC CASSLLAYEQFF
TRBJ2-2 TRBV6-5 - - TGTGCCAGCGGCCGGCCGGGACTGTACACCGGGGAGCTGTTTTTT CASGRPGLYTGELFF
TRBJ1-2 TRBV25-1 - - TGTGCCAGCAGTGAATCAGGTAGTACAGAGGGTGGCTACACCTTC CASSESGSTEGGYTF
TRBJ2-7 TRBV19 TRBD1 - TGTGCCAGCCGAAAAAACAGGGGTTCCCAAGGCGAGCAGTACTTC CASRKNRGSQGEQYF
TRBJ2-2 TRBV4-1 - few TGCGCCAGCAGCCAGCCACTAGGGAGGATCGGGGAGCTGTTTTTT CASSQPLGRIGELFF
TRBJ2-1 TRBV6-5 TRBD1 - TGTGCCAGCATGCGGACAGGGCAGGGGGATAATGAGCAGTTCTTC CASMRTGQGDNEQFF
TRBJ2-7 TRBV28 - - TGTGCCAGCAGTTTATGGCCCGGGACAACCTACGAGCAGTACTTC CASSLWPGTTYEQYF
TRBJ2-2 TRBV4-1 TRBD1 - TGCGCCAGCAGCCAAGTGGGACAGGGTTTCACCGGGGAGCTGTTTTTT CASSQVGQGFTGELFF
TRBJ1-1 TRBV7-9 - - TGTGCCAGCAGCTTAGACTGGACAGCGGTTGAAGCTTTCTTT CASSLDWTAVEAFF
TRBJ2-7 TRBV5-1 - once TGCGCCAGCAGCCCTGGCCACAGGGAGTCCTACGAGCAGTACTTC CASSPGHRESYEQYF
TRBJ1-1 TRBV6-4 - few TGTGCCAGCAGTGAGCAAACAGCCAGCACTGAAGCTTTCTTT CASSEQTASTEAFF
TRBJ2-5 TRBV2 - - TGTGCAGATCAAGGAGGGGTTGGCGGGACCCAGTACTTC CADQGGVGGTQYF
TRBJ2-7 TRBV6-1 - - TGTGCCAGCAGTGAGCAGGGCCTTATTTACGAGCAGTACTTC CASSEQGLIYEQYF
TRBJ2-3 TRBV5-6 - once TGTGCCAGCAGCTTGGATCGGGGGGCCTTCACAGATACGCAGTATTTT CASSLDRGAFTDTQYF
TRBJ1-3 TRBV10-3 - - TGTGCCATCAGTGACCGGGGGGCGGGAGGAAACACCATATATTTT CAISDRGAGGNTIYF
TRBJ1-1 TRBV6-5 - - TGTGCCAGCGGTCGACAGGCCTACACTGAAGCTTTCTTT CASGRQAYTEAFF
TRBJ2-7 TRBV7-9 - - TGTGCCAGCAGCTTCGTAATAGAGGTCTCCTACGAGCAGTACTTC CASSFVIEVSYEQYF
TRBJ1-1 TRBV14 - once TGTGCCAGCAGCCAAGATGTAACAGTTAAGGAAGCTTTCTTT CASSQDVTVKEAFF
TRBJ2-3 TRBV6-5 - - TGTGCCAGCAGCCACCTAGCGTACGAAACAGATACGCAGTATTTT CASSHLAYETDTQYF
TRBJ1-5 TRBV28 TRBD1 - TGTGCCAGCAGCTCGGGACAGCATAGCAATCAGCCCCAGCATTTT CASSSGQHSNQPQHF
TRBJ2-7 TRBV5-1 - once TGCGCCAGCAGCTTGGTCCCAGGATCCGAGCAGTACTTC CASSLVPGSEQYF
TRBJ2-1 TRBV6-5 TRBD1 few TGTGCCAGCAGACCTGGGGACAGTCACAATGAGCAGTTCTTC CASRPGDSHNEQFF
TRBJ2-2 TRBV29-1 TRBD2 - TGCAGCGTTAAGCGGACTAGCGGGAACACCGGGGAGCTGTTTTTT CSVKRTSGNTGELFF
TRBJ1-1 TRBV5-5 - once TGTGCCAGCAGCCCGGGTTCCGCCCAGGGGAACACTGAAGCTTTCTTT CASSPGSAQGNTEAFF
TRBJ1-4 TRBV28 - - TGTGCCAGCAGGGTATCAGCCGGGGGAAAACTGTTTTTT CASRVSAGGKLFF
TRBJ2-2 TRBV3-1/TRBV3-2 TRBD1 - TGTGCCAGCAGCCACGGGACAGGGGACACCGGGGAGCTGTTTTTT CASSHGTGDTGELFF
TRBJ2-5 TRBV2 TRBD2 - TGTGCCAGCCGGACTAGCGGGGCCCTCCAAGAGACCCAGTACTTC CASRTSGALQETQYF
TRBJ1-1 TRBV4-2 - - TGTGCCAGCAGCCAAATTAGAGGGCAGGCGGGCACTGAAGCTTTCTTT CASSQIRGQAGTEAFF
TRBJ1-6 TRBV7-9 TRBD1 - TGTGCCAGCAGAACTGACAGGGCTAATTCACCCCTCCACTTT CASRTDRANSPLHF
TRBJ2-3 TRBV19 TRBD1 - TGTGCCAGTAGTACGACCGGGACAGGGATAGATACGCAGTATTTT CASSTTGTGIDTQYF
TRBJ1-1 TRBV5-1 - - TGCGCCAGCGGGGGCGAGGGAAACACTGAAGCTTTCTTT CASGGEGNTEAFF
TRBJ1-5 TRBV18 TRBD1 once TGTGCCAGCTCGCGACAGGGTCCGGGTAATAGCAATCAGCCCCAGCATTTT CASSRQGPGNSNQPQHF
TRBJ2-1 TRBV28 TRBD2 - TGTGCCAGCAGTTTAGTACCCCCGGCTAGCGGGAGTTGGTTCTTC CASSLVPPASGSWFF
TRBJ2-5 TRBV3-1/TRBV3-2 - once TGTGCCAGCAGCCATAGGGGGGAGACCCAGTACTTC CASSHRGETQYF
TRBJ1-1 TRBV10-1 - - TGCGCCAGCAGTGATTCAGGGAACACTGAAGCTTTCTTT CASSDSGNTEAFF
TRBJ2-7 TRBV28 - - TGTGCCAGCAGTCTCCGACCCCAGGTAGTTATGTACTTC CASSLRPQVVMYF
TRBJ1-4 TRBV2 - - TGTGCCAGCGGATCCGGGACTCCTAATGAAAAACTGTTTTTT CASGSGTPNEKLFF
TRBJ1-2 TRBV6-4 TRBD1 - TGTGCCAGCAGGGATACAGGGGGTCGCGGCTACACCTTC CASRDTGGRGYTF
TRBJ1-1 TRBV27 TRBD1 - TGTGCCAGCAGTCCGGACAGGGTTCGAGGGACTGAAGCTTTCTTT CASSPDRVRGTEAFF
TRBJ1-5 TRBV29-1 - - TGCAGCGTTGGACTAGGGGATAAGAATCAGCCCCAGCATTTT CSVGLGDKNQPQHF
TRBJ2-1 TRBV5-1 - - TGCGCCAGCAGCTTGGTCCGGGACAACAATGAGCAGTTCTTC CASSLVRDNNEQFF
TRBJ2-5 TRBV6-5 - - TGTGCCAGCAAGACAAGTGGAGGGGAGACCCAGTACTTC CASKTSGGETQYF
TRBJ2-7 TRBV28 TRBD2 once TGTGCCAGCAGTGAAAGCGGGAGGGGGTCCTACGAGCAGTACTTC CASSESGRGSYEQYF
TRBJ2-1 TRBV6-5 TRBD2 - TGTGCCAGCACCAGGACTAGCGGGAGTGGTGAGCAGTTCTTC CASTRTSGSGEQFF
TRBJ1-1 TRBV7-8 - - TGTGCCAGCAGCGGGAGGTTGGAGGCTTTCTTT CASSGRLEAFF